What follows are 6 T cell receptor beta chains derived from one specimen sequenced in a study of T cell repertoires in aging, cancer and after chemotherapy. The template was genomic DNA from peripheral blood, not RNA. Rearranged V-D-J TRB sequences were amplified with a mixed TRB-A/B primer pool. Via MiXCR, TCRdb re-called the multiplex PCR reads, giving one row per CDR3 protein. The sample gives a few thousand distinct CDR3 sequences, 15% to 20% of which show up once; more than 4.5% is in the top ten. Sequencing was done on a sample of blood. The receptors stem from a human donor with a solid tumor.

Details on this clonotype: The junction departs from the called germline gene at one end, perhaps through a read error. This chain's CDR3 is CASSEDSSSYNSALHF. In nucleotides, the CDR3 is TGTGCCAGCAGTGAGGACAGTAGCTCCTATAATTCAGCCCTCCACTTT. This rearrangement joins TRBV6-1 to TRBJ1-6; weak D call: TRBD1 (6 bases). The CDR3 sequence is 16 residues long. The germline V gene has CDR1 MNHNS and CDR2 SASEGT.

The CDR3 nucleotides are TGTGCCAGCAGTTACTCAAGGGACGGGGAATCACGGCCCCAGCATTTT. Its translation is CASSYSRDGESRPQHF. The genes are TRBV6-2 or TRBV6-3 and TRBJ1-5, with TRBD1 as a possible D gene (5 bases). The CDR3 consists of 16 residues. V was pared by 0 bases and J by 9 bases, with 18 bases between. Germline V CDR1 and CDR2: MNHEY, SVGEGT.

This clonotype rates as large. This chain uses TRBV29-1 with TRBJ1-2; D ambiguous. The CDR3 is 11 residues long. Germline assignment: CDR1 SQVTM and CDR2 ANQGSEA. V lost 4 bases, J lost 8 bases, and 11 bases lay in between. CDR3 in DNA: TGCAGCGTTGTAGTCGGGGAAGGCTACACCTTC. Its translation is CSVVVGEGYTF.

This chain uses TRBV7-3 with TRBJ2-3, with D perhaps matching TRBD2 (5 bases). The germline V gene has CDR1 SGHTA and CDR2 FQGTGA. The CDR3 has 14 amino acids. V gave up 0 bases and J gave up 6 bases, with 10 bases separating them. Here the CDR3 DNA reads TGTGCCAGCAGCTTAACGAACTGGGAGGATACGCAGTATTTT. This sequence encodes CASSLTNWEDTQYF.

The chain uses TRBV30 and TRBJ2-5, with D perhaps matching TRBD1 (6 bases). Germline CDR1 GTSNPN, CDR2 SVGIG (reference sequence). This CDR3 spans 14 amino acids. The V end was cut by 0 bases, the J end by 9 bases, with 17 bases between. The CDR3 sequence: CAWSVQGARGSQYF. The CDR3 region has the DNA TGTGCCTGGAGTGTACAAGGTGCAAGGGGGTCCCAGTACTTC.

J is TRBJ2-6 and V is TRBV6-4; D may be TRBD2 (5 bases). The CDR3 runs 15 residues. Trimming left V 6 bases short and J 1 base short, with 10 bases between. The germline gives CDR1 MRHNA, CDR2 SNTAGT. The CDR3, as DNA: TGTGCCAGCAGCGCGGGCTATTCTGGGGCCAACGTCCTGACTTTC. Protein product: CASSAGYSGANVLTF.